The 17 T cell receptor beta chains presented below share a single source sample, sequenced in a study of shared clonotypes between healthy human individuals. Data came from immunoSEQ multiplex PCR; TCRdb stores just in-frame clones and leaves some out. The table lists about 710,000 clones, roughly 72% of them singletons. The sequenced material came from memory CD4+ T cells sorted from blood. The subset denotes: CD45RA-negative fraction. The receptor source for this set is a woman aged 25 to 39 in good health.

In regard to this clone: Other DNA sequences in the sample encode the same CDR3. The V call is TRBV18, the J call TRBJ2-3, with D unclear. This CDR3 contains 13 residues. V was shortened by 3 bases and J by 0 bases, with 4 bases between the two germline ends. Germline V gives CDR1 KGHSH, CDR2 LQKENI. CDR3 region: CASSPTSTDTQYF. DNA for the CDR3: TGTGCCAGCTCACCTACTAGCACAGATACGCAGTATTTT.

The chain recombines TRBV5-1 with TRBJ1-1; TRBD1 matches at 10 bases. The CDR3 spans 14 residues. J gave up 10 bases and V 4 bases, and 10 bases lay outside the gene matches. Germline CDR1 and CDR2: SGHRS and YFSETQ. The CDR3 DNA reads TGCGCCAGCAGCGTGACAGGGGGCAGTTCAAGAGCTTTCTTT. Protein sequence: CASSVTGGSSRAFF.

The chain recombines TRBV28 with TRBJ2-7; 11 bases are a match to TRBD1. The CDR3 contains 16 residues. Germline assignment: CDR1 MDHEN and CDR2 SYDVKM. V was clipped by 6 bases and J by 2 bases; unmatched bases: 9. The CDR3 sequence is CASRSDRGLLTYEQYF. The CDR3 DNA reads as TGTGCCAGCAGATCGGACAGGGGGCTATTAACCTACGAGCAGTACTTC.

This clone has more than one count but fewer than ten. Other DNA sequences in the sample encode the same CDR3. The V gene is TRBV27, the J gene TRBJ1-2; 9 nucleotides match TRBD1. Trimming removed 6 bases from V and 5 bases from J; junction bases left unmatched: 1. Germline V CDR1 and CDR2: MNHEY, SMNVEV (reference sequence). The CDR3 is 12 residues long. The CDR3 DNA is TGTGCCAGCAGCGGACAGGGGTATGGCTACACCTTC. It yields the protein CASSGQGYGYTF.

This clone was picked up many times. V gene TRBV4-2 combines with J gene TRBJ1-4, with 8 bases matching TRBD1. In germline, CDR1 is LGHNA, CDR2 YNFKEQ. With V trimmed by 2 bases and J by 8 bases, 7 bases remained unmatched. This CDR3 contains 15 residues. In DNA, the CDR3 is TGTGCCAGCAGCCAACCTGACAGGGGTTACGAAAAACTGTTTTTT. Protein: CASSQPDRGYEKLFF.

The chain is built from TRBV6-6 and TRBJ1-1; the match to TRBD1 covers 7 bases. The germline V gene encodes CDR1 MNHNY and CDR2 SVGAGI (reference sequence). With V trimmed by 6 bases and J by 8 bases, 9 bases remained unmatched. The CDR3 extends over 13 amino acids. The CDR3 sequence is CASSLMTGIEAFF. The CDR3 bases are TGTGCCAGCAGCCTAATGACAGGGATCGAAGCTTTCTTT.

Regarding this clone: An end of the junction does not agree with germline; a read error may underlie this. CDR3 sequence reads: CASSPIAENTEAFF. The CDR3 region has the DNA TGTGCCAGCAGCCCTATAGCGGAGAACACCGAAGCTTTCTTT. The gene calls are TRBV9 and TRBJ1-1; unclear D gene. The CDR3 has 14 residues. CDR1 SGDLS and CDR2 YYNGEE come from the germline V gene.

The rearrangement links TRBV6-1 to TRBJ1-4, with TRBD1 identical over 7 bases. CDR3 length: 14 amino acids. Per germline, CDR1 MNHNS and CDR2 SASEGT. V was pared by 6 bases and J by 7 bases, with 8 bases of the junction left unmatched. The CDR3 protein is CASRRQGLGEKLFF. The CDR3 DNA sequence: TGTGCCAGCAGAAGACAGGGATTAGGTGAAAAACTGTTTTTT.

The DNA of the CDR3 is TGTGCCAGCAGTCGGACAGGGGGCCCGTATAGCAATCAGCCCCAGCATTTT. As protein: CASSRTGGPYSNQPQHF. The chain joins TRBV2 to TRBJ1-5, with 11 bases fitting TRBD1. CDR3 size: 17 residues. V trimming: 5 bases; J trimming: 0 bases; junction bases outside the gene matches: 6. The germline V gene encodes CDR1 SNHLY and CDR2 FYNNEI.

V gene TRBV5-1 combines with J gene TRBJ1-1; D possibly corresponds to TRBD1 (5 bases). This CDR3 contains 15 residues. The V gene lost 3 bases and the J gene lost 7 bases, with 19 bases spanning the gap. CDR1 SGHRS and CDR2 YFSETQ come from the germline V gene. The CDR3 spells CASSSGRGGQDEAFF. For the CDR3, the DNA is TGCGCCAGCAGCTCGGGACGGGGAGGACAAGATGAAGCTTTCTTT.

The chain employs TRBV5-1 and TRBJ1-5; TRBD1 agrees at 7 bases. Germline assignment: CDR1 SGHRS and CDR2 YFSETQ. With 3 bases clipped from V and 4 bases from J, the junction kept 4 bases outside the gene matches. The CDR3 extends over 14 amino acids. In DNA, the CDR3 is TGCGCCAGCAGCTCGGGACAGTGGAATCAGCCCCAGCATTTT. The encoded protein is CASSSGQWNQPQHF.

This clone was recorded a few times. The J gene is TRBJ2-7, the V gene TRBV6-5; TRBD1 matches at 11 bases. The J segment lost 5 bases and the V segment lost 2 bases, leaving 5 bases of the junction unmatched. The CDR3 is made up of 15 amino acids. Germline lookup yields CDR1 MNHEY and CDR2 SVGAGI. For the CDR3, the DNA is TGTGCCAGCAGTTACCACGGACAGGGGGCTAACGAGCAGTACTTC. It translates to CASSYHGQGANEQYF.

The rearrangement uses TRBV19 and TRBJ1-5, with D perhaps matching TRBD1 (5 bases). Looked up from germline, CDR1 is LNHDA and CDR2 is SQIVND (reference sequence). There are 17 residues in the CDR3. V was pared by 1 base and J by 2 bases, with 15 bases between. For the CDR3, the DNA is TGTGCCAGTAGTATAGGCGCTGGCCGGGGGGGCAATCAGCCCCAGCATTTT. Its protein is CASSIGAGRGGNQPQHF.

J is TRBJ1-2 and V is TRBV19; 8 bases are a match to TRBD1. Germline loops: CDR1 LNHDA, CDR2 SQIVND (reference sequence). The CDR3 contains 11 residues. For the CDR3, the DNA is TGTGCGAGCAAGACAGGGGATGGCTACACCTTC. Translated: CASKTGDGYTF.

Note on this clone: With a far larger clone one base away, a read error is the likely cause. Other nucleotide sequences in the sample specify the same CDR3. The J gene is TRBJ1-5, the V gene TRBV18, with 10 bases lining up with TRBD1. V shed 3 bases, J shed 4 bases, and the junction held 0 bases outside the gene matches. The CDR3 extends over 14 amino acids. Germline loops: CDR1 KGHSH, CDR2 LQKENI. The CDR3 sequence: CASSPGQGNQPQHF. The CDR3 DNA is TGTGCCAGCTCACCGGGACAGGGGAATCAGCCCCAGCATTTT.

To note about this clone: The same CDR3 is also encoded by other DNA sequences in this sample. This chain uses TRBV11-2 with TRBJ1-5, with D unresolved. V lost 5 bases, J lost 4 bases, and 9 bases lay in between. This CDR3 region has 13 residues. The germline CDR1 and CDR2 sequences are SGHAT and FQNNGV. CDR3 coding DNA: TGTGCCAGCAGCGTGGACGGAAATCAGCCCCAGCATTTT. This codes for CASSVDGNQPQHF.

The CDR3 bases are TGTGCCAGCAGCGGGAGGACTAGCGGGAGGGCCAACAATGAGCAGTTCTTC. This translates into CASSGRTSGRANNEQFF. This rearrangement joins TRBV9 to TRBJ2-1; 15 bases match TRBD2. The V gene end was trimmed by 3 bases and the J gene end by 5 bases; junction bases not matched to a gene: 6. The CDR3 has 17 amino acids. Germline assignment: CDR1 SGDLS and CDR2 YYNGEE.